This T cell receptor (beta chain) emerged from a study of T cells in Graves' hyperthyroidism and ophthalmopathy. On the study more broadly: Once the initial diagnosis was made, peripheral blood was obtained before any treatment.

Trimming at V came to 7 bases and at J to 4 bases, leaving 17 bases not matched to a gene. The CDR3 length is 17 residues. The germline CDR1 and CDR2 sequences are SGHRS and YFSETQ. Graves' hyperthyroidism without ophthalmopathy progression within 18 months was termed stable. An approximately 10 ml volume of fresh peripheral blood provided the PBMCs. This clonotype has ten or more counts. Antigen: not known. The TCR beta CDR3 regions underwent amplification using RNA transcripts as the source. The primer set for the first-round RT-PCR of the TCR CDR3 was HTBI. TCRdb analysed the multiplex PCR reads with MiXCR anew, one entry per CDR3 protein. Of some 500,000 distinct CDR3 sequences listed, roughly 14% are singletons. General observations from the study: In simple terms, a model built on 13 V-J features told ophthalmopathy apart from stable hyperthyroidism.

The sequenced sample consisted of blood. V is TRBV5-1 and J is TRBJ1-3, with 7 bases lining up with TRBD1. The sequence was obtained from a woman aged 18-29 years with Graves' hyperthyroidism. DNA for the CDR3: TGCGCCAGCCACGGGGGCCGACAGGGAAGACTCGGAAACACCATATATTTT. Amino acid sequence: CASHGGRQGRLGNTIYF.